This entry lists 2 T cell receptor beta chains sequenced from one sample in a study of blood T cell repertoires in COVID-19. Using immunoSEQ multiplex PCR, the repertoire was profiled, and TCRdb retains in-frame clones only, with some absent. The sample has 250,000 to 300,000 clones, roughly 90% seen once. The sequencing input was PBMCs or T cells enriched from blood (not recorded which). Receptors were obtained from a woman between 40 and 50 years old who had recovered from COVID-19.

This clone has just one count. This chain joins TRBV20-1 and TRBJ1-2; no clear D gene. The CDR3 runs to 11 residues. Trimming took 0 bases from V and 8 from J, leaving 7 bases between them. Looked up from germline, CDR1 is DFQATT and CDR2 is SNEGSKA (reference sequence). The CDR3 sequence is CSARDSMGYTF. The CDR3 DNA reads TGCAGTGCTAGAGATTCCATGGGCTACACCTTC.

This clone was seen only once. V gene TRBV27 combines with J gene TRBJ2-7, with TRBD2 as a possible D gene (6 bases). There are 15 residues in the CDR3. Trimming pared 5 bases from V and 1 base from J, leaving 15 bases between. Germline V gives CDR1 MNHEY, CDR2 SMNVEV (reference sequence). As DNA, the CDR3 is TGTGCCAGCAGTCCATTCGGGAGCGGGTCCTACGAGCAGTACTTC. Its translation: CASSPFGSGSYEQYF.